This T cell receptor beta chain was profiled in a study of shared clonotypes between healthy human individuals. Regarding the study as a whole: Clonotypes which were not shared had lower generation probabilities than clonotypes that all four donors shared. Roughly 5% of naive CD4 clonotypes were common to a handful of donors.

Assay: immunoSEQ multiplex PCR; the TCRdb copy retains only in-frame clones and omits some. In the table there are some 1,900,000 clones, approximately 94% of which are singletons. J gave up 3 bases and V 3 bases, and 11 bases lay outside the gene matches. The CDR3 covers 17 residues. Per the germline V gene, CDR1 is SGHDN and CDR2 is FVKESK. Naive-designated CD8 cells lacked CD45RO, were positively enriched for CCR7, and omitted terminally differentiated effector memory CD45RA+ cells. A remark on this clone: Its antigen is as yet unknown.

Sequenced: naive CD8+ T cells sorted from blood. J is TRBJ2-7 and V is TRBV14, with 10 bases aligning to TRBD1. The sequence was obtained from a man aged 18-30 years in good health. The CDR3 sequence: CASSQRDQDRGFYEQYF. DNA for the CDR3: TGTGCCAGCAGCCAGAGAGATCAGGACAGGGGGTTCTACGAGCAGTACTTC.